The 28 T cell receptor beta chains below all came from one sample that was sequenced in a study of blood T cells in healthy people across ages. Then a second PCR, running roughly 6 to 12 cycles, was carried out with a sample-barcoded 5' primer and a J-beta primer mix. TCRdb re-derived calls from the 5' RACE reads in MiXCR, one entry per CDR3 protein. The sample records 1,500,000 or so distinct CDR3 sequences, roughly two fifths being singletons. Sequencing was carried out using blood. Receptors originate from a woman younger than 30 in good health.

The chain couples TRBV7-3 to TRBJ1-1; TRBD1 aligns across 7 bases. The germline V gene has CDR1 SGHTA and CDR2 FQGTGA. V gave up 5 bases and J gave up 1 base; unmatched junction bases: 4. The CDR3 spans 14 residues. The CDR3 protein is CASSATGRNTEAFF. As DNA, the CDR3 is TGTGCCAGCAGCGCGACAGGGAGGAACACTGAAGCTTTCTTT.

The CDR3 region has the DNA TGCAGCGTTGCCCACAGGGGTAACACTGAAGCTTTCTTT. This sequence encodes CSVAHRGNTEAFF. The rearrangement uses TRBV29-1 and TRBJ1-1, with 7 bases matching TRBD1. The germline CDR1 and CDR2 sequences are SQVTM and ANQGSEA. The CDR3 length is 13 residues. V shed 4 bases, J shed 2 bases, and the junction held 4 bases outside the gene matches.

The rearrangement uses TRBV6-5 and TRBJ1-1; D gene uncertain. V was pared by 1 base and J by 5 bases, with 8 bases between. Per germline, CDR1 MNHEY and CDR2 SVGAGI. The CDR3 spans 13 residues. The CDR3 loop is CASSYWRGTEAFF. The CDR3 bases are TGTGCCAGCAGTTACTGGCGAGGGACTGAAGCTTTCTTT.

The chain uses TRBV20-1 and TRBJ2-7; the match to TRBD2 covers 11 bases. Per the germline V gene, CDR1 is DFQATT and CDR2 is SNEGSKA (reference sequence). The CDR3 consists of 16 residues. V was clipped by 2 bases and J by 2 bases; unmatched bases: 8. CDR3: CSARRPTSGVTYEQYF. As DNA, the CDR3 is TGCAGTGCTAGACGCCCGACTAGCGGGGTGACCTACGAGCAGTACTTC.

The chain recombines TRBV20-1 with TRBJ2-3; D is unresolved. The CDR3 is 10 residues long. Trimming took off 6 bases at V and 8 bases at J, with 9 bases between the two ends. Looked up from germline, CDR1 is DFQATT and CDR2 is SNEGSKA (reference sequence). Here the CDR3 reads CSAAGSTQYF. The CDR3 nucleotides are TGCAGTGCCGCCGGCAGTACGCAGTATTTT.

This clonotype was recorded a few times. The gene calls are TRBV7-2 and TRBJ2-3, with TRBD2 matching over 10 bases. The CDR3 totals 17 residues. Germline CDR1 reads SGHTA; CDR2 reads FQGNSA. V dropped 4 bases and J dropped 8; count of bases not matched to a gene: 15. For the CDR3, the DNA is TGTGCCAGCAGCTCGCATTTAGCGGGGGGCCTACAAGGTACGCAGTATTTT. Its protein is CASSSHLAGGLQGTQYF. The entire variable domain, with the rest obtained from reference TRBV7-2 and TRBJ2-3, is as follows: GAGVSQSPSNKVTEKGKDVELRCDPISGHTALYWYRQSLGQGLEFLIYFQGNSAPDKSGLPSDRFSAERTGGSVSTLTIQRTQQEDSAVYLCASSSHLAGGLQGTQYFGPGTRLTVL.

A note on this clonotype: At one end the junction does not follow the germline gene, possibly because of a read error. This sequence joins TRBV7-9 and TRBJ1-6, with 9 bases lining up with TRBD1. The CDR3 is 15 amino acids. The germline gives CDR1 SEHNR, CDR2 FQNEAQ (reference sequence). In nucleotides, the CDR3 is TGTGCCTGCAGCTTAGGACAGGGGAAAGCTTCACCCCTCCACTTT. Translated, it gives CACSLGQGKASPLHF.

Ten or more counts support this clonotype. The chain joins TRBV29-1 to TRBJ1-2; TRBD1 matches at 8 bases. Germline V lookup: CDR1 SQVTM, CDR2 ANQGSEA. J gave up 8 bases and V 1 base, and 6 bases lay outside the gene matches. This CDR3 is built from 13 residues. CDR3: CSVEVPDRGGYTF. CDR3 sequence (DNA): TGCAGCGTTGAAGTACCCGACAGGGGCGGCTACACCTTC.

This sequence joins TRBV18 and TRBJ2-3; 7 bases line up with TRBD1. Germline values: CDR1 KGHSH, CDR2 LQKENI. The V segment lost 0 bases and the J segment 5 bases; nucleotides outside the gene matches: 8. CDR3 size: 16 residues. DNA of the CDR3: TGTGCCAGCTCACCACCAGGACAGGCCGGTAGAGATACGCAGTATTTT. Translated, it gives CASSPPGQAGRDTQYF.

This clonotype was detected once. V gene TRBV27 combines with J gene TRBJ2-5; the D gene is possibly TRBD2 (5 bases). V was cut by 4 bases and J by 5 bases, with 14 bases left in between. The CDR3 runs to 14 residues. Per germline, CDR1 MNHEY and CDR2 SMNVEV (reference sequence). The CDR3 region has the DNA TGTGCCAGCAGTTCGCCCTGGGGAGACGAGACCCAGTACTTC. Translation: CASSSPWGDETQYF.

The chain joins TRBV2 to TRBJ1-1, with D perhaps matching TRBD1 (6 bases). CDR1 is SNHLY, CDR2 FYNNEI, per germline. V lost 3 bases and J 5 bases, leaving 19 bases between the germline ends. The CDR3 is made up of 16 amino acids. In DNA, the CDR3 is TGTGCCAGCAGTGACGGTGGGGGGCGCGGGAGGACTGAAGCTTTCTTT. Translated: CASSDGGGRGRTEAFF.

This clonotype was counted a single time. The chain couples TRBV4-3 to TRBJ1-2, with a possible D match to TRBD1 (6 bases). V lost 0 bases and J 5 bases, leaving 16 bases between the germline ends. Germline CDR1 reads LGHNA; CDR2 reads YSLEER. This CDR3 is 16 amino acids long. CDR3 sequence reads: CASSQEYRGARYGYTF. The CDR3 DNA reads TGCGCCAGCAGCCAAGAGTATCGGGGGGCGAGATATGGCTACACCTTC.

V gene TRBV11-3 combines with J gene TRBJ1-1, with D tentatively TRBD1 (5 bases). The germline V and J ends were trimmed by 0 bases and 1 base, with 12 bases remaining between them. The germline gives CDR1 SGHNT, CDR2 YENEEA. CDR3 length: 16 residues. The CDR3 loop is CASSLDPQGTNTEAFF. The CDR3 coding sequence is TGTGCCAGCAGCTTAGATCCGCAGGGAACGAACACTGAAGCTTTCTTT.

The chain has TRBV27 and TRBJ2-1, with 10 bases fitting TRBD2. Germline CDR1 MNHEY, CDR2 SMNVEV (reference sequence). The CDR3 length is 13 residues. V shed 7 bases and J 7 bases; nucleotides not matched to a gene: 4. The CDR3 region has the DNA TGTGCCAGCACCTTGACTAGCGGGAATGAGCAGTTCTTC. Protein sequence: CASTLTSGNEQFF.

This clonotype has just a few counts. The rearrangement joins TRBV3-1 to TRBJ1-2; 7 nucleotides agree with TRBD1. Per germline, CDR1 LGHDT and CDR2 YNNKEL (reference sequence). The junction had 12 bases not matched to a gene; V was cut back by 5 bases and J by 6 bases. The CDR3 consists of 15 residues. CDR3 amino acids: CASSIRTGLRHGYTF. The CDR3 DNA sequence: TGTGCCAGCAGCATCCGGACAGGCCTCCGTCATGGCTACACCTTC.

The count of this clonotype is one. V gene TRBV9 combines with J gene TRBJ2-7, with D possibly being TRBD2 (5 bases). The germline V gene has CDR1 SGDLS and CDR2 YYNGEE. The CDR3 has 15 amino acids. Trimming removed 0 bases at V and 3 bases at J, with 13 bases between. CDR3 bases: TGTGCCAGCAGCGTAGGTCCAGACGGGGACTACGAGCAGTACTTC. Translating gives CASSVGPDGDYEQYF.

This clonotype was observed at least ten times. The chain employs TRBV4-2 and TRBJ2-2; tentatively, D is TRBD1 (5 bases). The V gene lost 3 bases and the J gene lost 4 bases, with 9 bases spanning the gap. The CDR3 length is 14 residues. Germline CDR1 LGHNA, CDR2 YNFKEQ. The CDR3 loop reads CASSHYTGTGELFF. CDR3 sequence (DNA): TGTGCCAGCAGCCATTATACAGGCACCGGGGAGCTGTTTTTT.

The rearrangement uses TRBV20-1 and TRBJ1-6, with TRBD1 matching 7 bases. The CDR3 has 14 amino acids. The germline CDR1 and CDR2 sequences are DFQATT and SNEGSKA (reference sequence). J gave up 3 bases and V 5 bases, and 4 bases lay outside the gene matches. DNA of the CDR3: TGCAGTGCTGGGGGGACAGTCTATAATTCACCCCTCCACTTT. It encodes CSAGGTVYNSPLHF.

This chain joins TRBV7-9 and TRBJ1-6; D unclear. The CDR3 is made up of 15 amino acids. V gave up 5 bases and J gave up 6 bases, with 14 bases separating them. Germline CDR1 SEHNR, CDR2 FQNEAQ (reference sequence). The CDR3 DNA follows: TGTGCCAGCAGCCCCCGGGGTTTGGCTAATTCACCCCTCCACTTT. Protein product: CASSPRGLANSPLHF.

The chain links TRBV5-1 to TRBJ1-2, with TRBD1 as a possible D gene (6 bases). CDR1 and CDR2 (germline): SGHRS, YFSETQ. The CDR3 totals 14 residues. V was cut by 0 bases and J by 8 bases, with 14 bases left in between. The CDR3 bases are TGCGCCAGCAGCTTGGCAGGGGATCTTGAGGGCTACACCTTC. It yields the protein CASSLAGDLEGYTF. Supplemented by reference TRBV5-1 and TRBJ1-2, the full variable domain reads KAGVTQTPRYLIKTRGQQVTLSCSPISGHRSVSWYQQTPGQGLQFLFEYFSETQRNKGNFPGRFSGRQFSNSRSEMNVSTLELGDSALYLCASSLAGDLEGYTFGSGTRLTVV.

The genes are TRBV2 and TRBJ1-1; D not resolved. Germline CDR1 is SNHLY and CDR2 is FYNNEI. Trimming took off 6 bases at V and 1 base at J, with 12 bases between the two ends. The CDR3 loop spans 14 amino acids. The CDR3 region has the DNA TGTGCCAGCAGCGTGGGTCCGGGGAACACTGAAGCTTTCTTT. This encodes CASSVGPGNTEAFF.

V gene TRBV20-1 combines with J gene TRBJ1-2; D not resolved. Germline-derived CDR1 and CDR2 are DFQATT and SNEGSKA (reference sequence). V gave up 6 bases and J gave up 3 bases, with 17 bases separating them. CDR3 length: 14 amino acids. The CDR3 DNA reads as TGCAGTGCAATGTTCGACGGACGAGACTATGGCTACACCTTC. Residues: CSAMFDGRDYGYTF.

This clonotype was detected ten times or more. The CDR3 DNA is TGTGCCAGCAGTGAATGGCGACAGCTCTATGGCTACACCTTC. This gives the protein CASSEWRQLYGYTF. The genes are TRBV25-1 and TRBJ1-2; TRBD1 is a possible D gene (5 bases). The CDR3 spans 14 residues. In germline, CDR1 is MGHDK, CDR2 SYGVNS. V lost 1 base to trimming and J lost 4 bases, with 10 bases between them.

This clonotype was detected only a few times. The V gene is TRBV15, the J gene TRBJ1-5; TRBD1 is a possible D gene (6 bases). The V gene's germline CDR1 is LNHNV and CDR2 YYDKDF (reference sequence). V shed 5 bases and J shed 3 bases, with 17 bases lying between them. CDR3 length: 16 amino acids. The CDR3 here is CATSGSVGQFNQPQHF. CDR3 in DNA: TGTGCCACCAGCGGCTCCGTCGGACAGTTCAATCAGCCCCAGCATTTT.

The chain combines TRBV7-9 with TRBJ1-5; D gene ambiguous. This CDR3 comprises 15 residues. V was clipped by 4 bases and J by 0 bases, with 10 bases between them. Germline V CDR1 and CDR2: SEHNR, FQNEAQ (reference sequence). Written as DNA, the CDR3 is TGTGCCAGCAGCTCCGGCGGATATAGCAATCAGCCCCAGCATTTT. Translated: CASSSGGYSNQPQHF.

This clonotype has just a few counts. The chain is built from TRBV20-1 and TRBJ2-7; the D is unclear. Trimming took 2 bases from V and 4 from J, leaving 9 bases between them. CDR1 is DFQATT and CDR2 is SNEGSKA in the germline V gene (reference sequence). This CDR3 is built from 12 residues. CDR3: CSARTPGYEQYF. CDR3 sequence (DNA): TGCAGTGCTAGAACCCCGGGTTACGAGCAGTACTTC.

The table lists this clonotype with a few counts. The chain joins TRBV5-1 to TRBJ2-7; 7 bases agree with TRBD1. Germline V gene data show CDR1 as SGHRS and CDR2 as YFSETQ. The CDR3 has 17 residues. V was pared by 4 bases and J by 3 bases, with 16 bases of the junction left unmatched. The CDR3 nucleotides are TGCGCCAGCAGCATAAGTTCTCTAGGGACAGCCTACTACGAGCAGTACTTC. Translating it yields CASSISSLGTAYYEQYF.

The chain is built from TRBV20-1 and TRBJ2-5; 13 positions agree with TRBD2. The CDR3 consists of 18 residues. V lost 0 bases, J lost 5 bases, and 12 bases stayed unmatched. Germline CDR1 reads DFQATT; CDR2 reads SNEGSKA (reference sequence). In nucleotides, the CDR3 is TGCAGTGCTAGAGATAGGACTAGCGGGAGCACAGCTCAGGAGACCCAGTACTTC. This translates into CSARDRTSGSTAQETQYF.